One and the same sample provided the 23 T cell receptor beta chains below, sequenced in a study of tumor-infiltrating lymphocytes in primary liver carcinoma. Constant-region priming of around 500 ng total RNA yielded TCR beta cDNA. Employing slightly modified ARM-PCR, three nested multiplex PCR rounds were run, and these gave rise to the TCR beta libraries. TRBV1-TRBV30 forward primers paired with a C-beta reverse primer drove the first two PCR rounds, ten to eleven cycles each. Via MiXCR, TCRdb re-called the multiplex PCR reads, giving one row per CDR3 protein. There are about 50,000 distinct CDR3 sequences in the sample; around 77% occur only once, and 24% lies in the top ten. Bulk tissue was left unsorted, and RNA and DNA were co-extracted from roughly 20-30 mg of it. Sequencing was done on a sample of liver tumor tissue from sampling region 5. Regarding subset: tumor region T5, tumor centre. The source of these receptors is a man aged 40-55 years with primary liver carcinoma and hepatitis B virus infection.

This clonotype was picked up one time. At one boundary the junction diverges from the germline segment, which might be a read error. As DNA, the CDR3 is TGTGACAGCAGTGAGGCACTTGGACAGCTACAAGAGACCCAGTACTTC. Protein sequence: CDSSEALGQLQETQYF. The chain couples TRBV6-1 to TRBJ2-5; D is possibly TRBD1 (6 bases). The CDR3 length is 16 residues. Germline CDR1 is MNHNS and CDR2 is SASEGT.

On this clonotype itself: The junction and the germline gene differ at one end; a read error may be behind it. The V call is TRBV7-9, the J call TRBJ2-7; D ambiguous. This CDR3 comprises 13 residues. Germline loops: CDR1 SEHNR, CDR2 FQNEAQ (reference sequence). The CDR3 DNA reads as TGTGGCAGCAGTTTAGGCAGCTCCTACGGGCAGTACTTC. Protein product: CGSSLGSSYGQYF.

The rearrangement uses TRBV7-9 and TRBJ2-5; 7 nucleotides line up with TRBD1. The V and J ends lost 2 bases and 3 bases, in that order; junction bases with no gene match: 3. Per germline, CDR1 SEHNR and CDR2 FQNEAQ (reference sequence). The CDR3 is made up of 14 amino acids. Here the CDR3 reads CASSLHRGEETQYF. The CDR3 DNA sequence: TGTGCCAGCAGCTTACACAGGGGAGAAGAGACCCAGTACTTC.

The gene calls are TRBV7-9 and TRBJ1-3; D remains unclear. The CDR3 is made up of 17 amino acids. Germline-derived CDR1 and CDR2 are SEHNR and FQNEAQ (reference sequence). The DNA of the CDR3 is TGTGGCAGGAGCTTAGCGGATGAAGGGCTCTCTGGAAACACCATATATTTT. Translation: CGRSLADEGLSGNTIYF.

This clonotype was observed once. An end of the junction differs from the germline gene, which may be a read error. This chain links TRBV11-2 with TRBJ2-1; 12 nucleotides align to TRBD2. The CDR3 is 14 residues long. Germline V gene data show CDR1 as SGHAT and CDR2 as FQNNGV. The CDR3 nucleotides read TGTGCAAGCAGTTTAGATACTAGCGGGAGGCCTCTGTTCTTC. Translating gives CASSLDTSGRPLFF.

This clonotype was detected ten times or more. The chain joins TRBV5-5 to TRBJ2-3; 8 bases line up with TRBD2. Germline CDR1 SGHKS, CDR2 YYEKEE (reference sequence). This CDR3 has 16 amino acids. V lost 0 bases to trimming and J lost 5 bases; unmatched junction nucleotides: 8. DNA of the CDR3: TGTGCCAGCAGCTTGGACGGCGGGAGGTTGGGAGATACGCAGTATTTT. As protein: CASSLDGGRLGDTQYF.

This chain joins TRBV30 and TRBJ2-7; 8 nucleotides line up with TRBD1. Per the germline V gene, CDR1 is GTSNPN and CDR2 is SVGIG (reference sequence). This CDR3 is 17 amino acids long. Trimming took 0 bases from V and 6 from J; bases not matched to a gene: 16. DNA of the CDR3: TGTGCCTGGAGTGTAATACACTCAGGGGGCTACTACGGCGAGCAGTACTTC. Residues: CAWSVIHSGGYYGEQYF.

Notes on this clonotype: Given a much more abundant clone one base away, this may be a read error. The CDR3 nucleotides read TGTGCCAGCAGTGGGACAGGGGGAACATCCCTCCACTTT. Its translation: CASSGTGGTSLHF. The chain links TRBV2 to TRBJ1-6, with 10 nucleotides matching TRBD1. The CDR3 spans 13 residues. The V gene end was trimmed by 4 bases and the J gene end by 14 bases; junction bases not matched to a gene: 5. Germline V lookup: CDR1 SNHLY, CDR2 FYNNEI.

This clonotype was seen a single time. A much larger clone differs from this one at a single base, so this may be a read error. J is TRBJ2-3 and V is TRBV6-2 or TRBV6-3; TRBD2 matches at 13 bases. Germline lookup yields CDR1 MNHEY and CDR2 SVGEGT. This CDR3 spans 16 amino acids. Trimming at V came to 8 bases and at J to 8 bases, leaving 13 bases not matched to a gene. The DNA for the CDR3 is TGTGCCAGCGGCAGCCGACTAGCGGGAGGTTCAACTACGCAGTATTTT. This gives the protein CASGSRLAGGSTTQYF.

Regarding this clonotype: One junction end disagrees with the germline gene, perhaps due to a read error. This sequence joins TRBV11-2 and TRBJ2-1, with 7 bases matching TRBD2. The CDR3 extends over 15 amino acids. In germline, CDR1 is SGHAT, CDR2 FQNNGV. The CDR3 coding sequence is TGTGCAAGCAGCCTTAGCGGGCCACCCGACAATGAGCAGTTCTTC. This sequence encodes CASSLSGPPDNEQFF.

Details on this clonotype: No conserved phenylalanine or tryptophan ends this CDR3, so it is likely a read error. This chain uses TRBV7-6 with TRBJ2-7; 11 bases map to TRBD1. Germline trimming cut 5 bases from V and 4 bases from J; bases unmatched to any gene: 10. The CDR3 runs 16 residues. The V gene's germline CDR1 is SGHVS and CDR2 FNYEAQ. CDR3 nucleotide sequence: TGTGCCAGCAGCATCCTCCCGGGACAGGGGGAATACGAGCAGTACTTA. Its translation is CASSILPGQGEYEQYL.

The V call is TRBV20-1, the J call TRBJ2-1, with D possibly matching TRBD2 (5 bases). The germline gives CDR1 DFQATT, CDR2 SNEGSKA (reference sequence). The CDR3 extends over 15 amino acids. V gave up 3 bases and J gave up 0 bases, with 12 bases separating them. CDR3 loop: CSASIGLLSYNEQFF. CDR3 sequence (DNA): TGCAGTGCTAGCATTGGACTTCTCTCCTACAATGAGCAGTTCTTC.

To note about this clonotype: A read error may account for a junction end that differs from germline. V and J are TRBV5-4 and TRBJ2-1, with D possibly being TRBD2 (5 bases). The CDR3 runs to 16 residues. Germline CDR1 is SGHNT and CDR2 is YYREEE (reference sequence). CDR3 nucleotide sequence: TGTGACAGCAGCGGACCAGCGGCAAGCTCCTACAATGAGCAGTTCTTC. Amino acid sequence: CDSSGPAASSYNEQFF.

As concerns this clonotype: Because it lacks the conserved phenylalanine or tryptophan at the end, this CDR3 is likely a read error. The rearrangement uses TRBV6-1 and TRBJ2-7; TRBD1 agrees at 9 bases. The trim removed 5 bases at V and 1 base at J, leaving 3 bases unmatched. The CDR3 consists of 14 residues. Germline V CDR1 and CDR2: MNHNS, SASEGT. CDR3 region: CASSTGTGSYEQYI. The DNA for the CDR3 is TGTGCCAGCAGTACCGGGACAGGGTCCTACGAGCAGTACATC.

This clonotype has just one count. The junction and the germline gene differ at one end; a read error may be behind it. The chain joins TRBV30 to TRBJ2-1; no clear D gene. The germline V gene encodes CDR1 GTSNPN and CDR2 SVGIG (reference sequence). This CDR3 contains 11 residues. CDR3 loop: CTWVEYNEQFF. DNA for the CDR3: TGTACCTGGGTCGAATACAATGAGCAGTTCTTC.

CDR3 coding DNA: TGCAGCGTCGGAGGGGTATTGACCTACGAGCAGTACTTC. Encoded protein: CSVGGVLTYEQYF. This chain connects TRBV29-1 to TRBJ2-7, with D tentatively TRBD2 (6 bases). Between the trimmed V and J ends, which lost 6 bases and 2 bases, there was a span of 14 bases. Looked up from germline, CDR1 is SQVTM and CDR2 is ANQGSEA. The CDR3 is 13 residues long.

Comments on this clonotype: A read error is likely, as this CDR3 ends without the conserved phenylalanine or tryptophan. The limits of the CDR3 on the DNA are not certain, so only TCRdb's listed CDR3 is given. Here the CDR3 reads CASSHSREQPHHI. The chain is built from TRBV4-3 and TRBJ1-5; the table gives TRBD1 as D, unverified against the DNA. The CDR3 adds up to 13 amino acids, both ends counted. Germline assignment: CDR1 LGHNA and CDR2 YSLEER.

Concerning this clonotype: In this CDR3 the conserved last residue, phenylalanine or tryptophan, is missing, so a read error is likely. The rearrangement links TRBV11-2 to TRBJ2-3; 11 bases map to TRBD2. The germline V gene encodes CDR1 SGHAT and CDR2 FQNNGV. CDR3 size: 16 residues. V lost 2 bases to trimming and J lost 8 bases; unmatched junction nucleotides: 9. The CDR3 nucleotides are TGTGCCAGCAGCTTAAGACTAGCGGGGAGCATAGGTACGCAGTATCTT. Amino acids: CASSLRLAGSIGTQYL.

This clonotype was picked up a small number of times. The chain couples TRBV20-1 to TRBJ2-1, with unresolved D. V lost 3 bases to trimming and J lost 1 base, with 16 bases between them. The CDR3 sequence is 16 residues long. Germline lookup yields CDR1 DFQATT and CDR2 SNEGSKA (reference sequence). The CDR3 reads CSARPLAVLSYNEQFF. CDR3 sequence (DNA): TGCAGTGCTAGGCCCCTGGCGGTCCTATCCTACAATGAGCAGTTCTTC.

The rearrangement joins TRBV29-1 to TRBJ1-1; possible D gene TRBD1, 6 bases. This CDR3 is built from 15 residues. The V gene lost 8 bases and the J gene lost 3 bases, with 22 bases spanning the gap. Germline V lookup: CDR1 SQVTM, CDR2 ANQGSEA. The CDR3 nucleotides read TGCAGCATTGGAGGGGGGTGGGGTATGGACACTGAAGCTTTCTTT. Its translation: CSIGGGWGMDTEAFF.

The chain couples TRBV6-5 to TRBJ2-1, with 7 nucleotides matching TRBD2. The CDR3 runs 17 residues. In germline, CDR1 is MNHEY, CDR2 SVGAGI. Unmatched junction bases numbered 16, after V lost 1 base and J lost 10 bases. The CDR3: CASSYFGTGGRGNEQFF. CDR3 sequence (DNA): TGTGCCAGCAGTTACTTCGGGACTGGCGGGAGAGGGAACGAGCAGTTCTTC.

As for this clonotype: An end of the junction differs from the germline gene, which may be a read error. The chain employs TRBV5-5 and TRBJ1-4; D gene ambiguous. The germline CDR1 and CDR2 sequences are SGHKS and YYEKEE (reference sequence). The CDR3 contains 15 residues. CDR3 in amino acids: CASRLEWRDGEKLFF. The CDR3 nucleotides read TGTGCCAGCAGGTTGGAGTGGAGAGATGGAGAAAAACTGTTTTTT. The full variable domain, in which reference TRBV5-5 and TRBJ1-4 provide the parts outside the CDR3, is DAGVTQSPTHLIKTRGQQVTLRCSPISGHKSVSWYQQVLGQGPQFIFQYYEKEERGRGNFPDRFSARQFPNYSSELNVNALLLGDSALYLCASRLEWRDGEKLFFGSGTQLSVL.

As concerns this clonotype: An end of the junction does not agree with germline; a read error may underlie this. V gene TRBV5-6 combines with J gene TRBJ2-5; a weak D match, TRBD2 (5 bases). CDR1 is SGHDT, CDR2 YYEEEE, per germline. This CDR3 is 14 amino acids long. CDR3 DNA: TGTGACAGCAGCGTGGAGGCTAGCCAAGAGACCCGGTACTTC. It specifies CDSSVEASQETRYF.